This record looks at one T cell receptor (beta chain) sequence and its context. The antigen remains unidentified. V dropped 7 bases and J dropped 6 bases, with 15 bases sitting between them. This CDR3 region has 14 residues. CDR1 and CDR2 from the germline V gene are MNHEY and SMNVEV (reference sequence). PCR was performed using 60 Vbeta and 13 Jbeta primers. Produced via immunoSEQ multiplex PCR; TCRdb's table is partial and in-frame only. Of roughly 150,000 clones listed, around two thirds are singletons. The data are from a study of cytomegalovirus exposure and HLA in healthy donors. Study-wide results and limits: Most CMV-associated TCR beta chains were later found to appear HLA-restricted. It was shown in a later analysis that HLA-associated TCR beta chains were more clonally expanded than other, equally common chains. Researchers reported in a later analysis that a missense DCLRE1C variant was tied to TCR beta V- and J-gene trimming.

Although they were nominally healthy when sampled, donors likely had unrecorded immune exposures. This sequence joins TRBV27 and TRBJ2-2; weak D call: TRBD2 (6 bases). Sequencing input: PBMCs. The clonotype originates from a man aged 30 to 45 in good health and CMV-seropositive. The CDR3 region is CASNPGTVAGELFF. The CDR3 DNA is TGTGCCAGCAATCCGGGGACTGTCGCCGGGGAGCTGTTTTTT.